One and the same sample provided the 32 T cell receptor beta chains below, sequenced in a study of T cell responses to AZD1222 COVID-19 vaccine (TCRdb year 2021). The sample's time point label is to be understood as: baseline before first vaccination. Library preparation employed the immunoSEQ multiplex PCR assay. TCRdb retrieved this table from immuneACCESS and kept in-frame rearrangements only. Not all clones are present; in checked studies, unresolved V genes account for under half, and no reason is known for the remainder. The sample table lists about 100,000 clones, approximately 87% of them with a count of one. Around 15% of the sample lies in the top ten. Sequenced here: peripheral blood, sampled on day 0 of AZD1222 vaccination. The receptors originated from an adult in good health.

The J gene is TRBJ2-7, the V gene TRBV7-8; D gene uncertain. This CDR3 region has 9 residues. Germline assignment: CDR1 SGHVS and CDR2 FQNEAQ. V lost 1 base and J 13 bases, leaving 5 bases between the germline ends. The CDR3 region is CASSLERYF. The CDR3 DNA is TGTGCCAGCAGCTTAGAACGCTACTTC.

The chain uses TRBV5-6 and TRBJ2-7; tentatively, D is TRBD2 (5 bases). This CDR3 is 13 amino acids long. Germline CDR1 SGHDT, CDR2 YYEEEE. Trimming left V 4 bases short and J 3 bases short, with 11 bases between. The chain's CDR3 is CASSPLDFYEQYF. The DNA for the CDR3 is TGTGCCAGCAGCCCACTGGACTTCTACGAGCAGTACTTC.

The J gene is TRBJ1-2, the V gene TRBV4-1; no clear D. Per germline, CDR1 MGHRA and CDR2 YSYEKL. This CDR3 has 11 amino acids. Trimming took off 0 bases at V and 12 bases at J, with 8 bases between the two ends. The CDR3 sequence: CASSQDSVNTF. In DNA form, the CDR3 reads TGCGCCAGCAGCCAAGACTCCGTTAACACCTTC.

The chain joins TRBV11-2 to TRBJ1-1; 7 bases match TRBD1. From germline, CDR1 is SGHAT and CDR2 FQNNGV. CDR3 length: 16 residues. The V segment lost 4 bases and the J segment 2 bases; nucleotides outside the gene matches: 10. CDR3 in amino acids: CASSWKQGDINTEAFF. The CDR3 region has the DNA TGTGCCAGCAGCTGGAAGCAGGGGGATATCAACACTGAAGCTTTCTTT. The complete variable domain, with remaining parts taken from reference TRBV11-2 and TRBJ1-1, reads EAGVAQSPRYKIIEKRQSVAFWCNPISGHATLYWYQQILGQGPKLLIQFQNNGVVDDSQLPKDRFSAERLKGVDSTLKIQPAKLEDSAVYLCASSWKQGDINTEAFFGQGTRLTVV.

The sample holds one count of this clone. V is TRBV6-5 and J is TRBJ2-3, with D perhaps TRBD1 or TRBD2 (5 bases each). Germline V gene data show CDR1 as MNHEY and CDR2 as SVGAGI. CDR3 length equals 14 residues. The V end lost 2 bases, the J end lost 1 base, and 7 bases lay between the germline ends. The CDR3 DNA reads TGTGCCAGCAGTTACGGGACCGGCACAGATACGCAGTATTTT. Translated, it gives CASSYGTGTDTQYF.

V gene TRBV11-2 combines with J gene TRBJ2-1; tentative D call: TRBD2 (6 bases). This CDR3 has 15 amino acids. In germline, CDR1 is SGHAT, CDR2 FQNNGV. Deletions cut 0 bases from V and 9 bases from J, with 15 bases between. The CDR3 nucleotides are TGTGCCAGCAGCTTAGATACAGGTTGGAGGGGTGAGCAGTTCTTC. Protein sequence: CASSLDTGWRGEQFF.

CDR3 sequence: CAISETLSGEKLFF. CDR3 in DNA: TGTGCCATCAGTGAGACCCTGAGTGGGGAAAAACTGTTTTTT. The chain has TRBV10-3 and TRBJ1-4; no firm D call. There are 14 residues in the CDR3. Trimming removed 2 bases at V and 8 bases at J, with 12 bases between. Germline V gives CDR1 ENHRY, CDR2 SYGVKD.

This chain links TRBV19 with TRBJ1-5; D is uncertain. Germline CDR1 and CDR2: LNHDA and SQIVND (reference sequence). This CDR3 spans 14 amino acids. V shed 4 bases and J shed 1 base, with 8 bases lying between them. CDR3 sequence reads: CASSSGSSNQPQHF. CDR3 nucleotide sequence: TGTGCCAGTAGTAGTGGGTCGAGCAATCAGCCCCAGCATTTT.

The rearrangement uses TRBV9 and TRBJ1-2; the D is unclear. The CDR3 has 13 residues. In germline, CDR1 is SGDLS, CDR2 YYNGEE. V lost 4 bases and J lost 0, with 7 bases in between. The chain's CDR3 is CASSSSTNYGYTF. CDR3 nucleotide sequence: TGTGCCAGCAGCTCCAGTACTAACTATGGCTACACCTTC.

The rearrangement uses TRBV9 and TRBJ2-7, with 7 nucleotides matching TRBD1. Germline CDR1 is SGDLS and CDR2 is YYNGEE. The CDR3 is made up of 14 amino acids. The J segment lost 5 bases and the V segment lost 0 bases, leaving 5 bases of the junction unmatched. CDR3 region: CASSVGGQAHEQYF. Written as DNA, the CDR3 is TGTGCCAGCAGCGTAGGCGGACAGGCCCACGAGCAGTACTTC.

The chain combines TRBV5-1 with TRBJ1-3; TRBD1 might be the D (5 bases). Per germline, CDR1 SGHRS and CDR2 YFSETQ. Trimming stripped 4 bases from V and 4 bases from J, with 15 bases between. The CDR3 covers 15 residues. In DNA, the CDR3 is TGCGCCAGCAGCCTGGCCGGGGCCCGGGGAAACACCATATATTTT. Translation gives CASSLAGARGNTIYF.

V usage is TRBV11-1 and J usage is TRBJ1-4; no firm D call. The CDR3 is 13 amino acids. Germline V lookup: CDR1 SGHAT, CDR2 FQDESV (reference sequence). Trimming removed 5 bases at V and 6 bases at J, with 10 bases between. CDR3 residues: CASSPYNDEKLFF. The DNA for the CDR3 is TGTGCCAGCAGCCCATATAATGATGAAAAACTGTTTTTT.

This chain joins TRBV7-2 and TRBJ2-2, with a possible D match to TRBD1 (6 bases). Trimming cost V 5 bases and J 1 base, with 14 bases left between them. Germline CDR1 and CDR2: SGHTA and FQGNSA. The CDR3 has 16 amino acids. CDR3 loop: CASSGRDKLNTGELFF. The CDR3 nucleotides read TGTGCCAGCAGCGGAAGGGACAAGCTGAACACCGGGGAGCTGTTTTTT.

This rearrangement joins TRBV10-3 to TRBJ1-6; maybe TRBD1 (5 bases). This CDR3 comprises 13 residues. Germline V gives CDR1 ENHRY, CDR2 SYGVKD. The V gene lost 4 bases and the J gene lost 6 bases, with 7 bases spanning the gap. CDR3 in DNA: TGTGCCATCAGTGCCGACAGTAATTCACCCCTCCACTTT. This encodes CAISADSNSPLHF.

In regard to this clone: Other DNA sequences within the sample encode an identical CDR3. This chain uses TRBV7-2 with TRBJ2-1, with 8 bases matching TRBD2. From germline, CDR1 is SGHTA and CDR2 FQGNSA. The CDR3 is 15 amino acids. The V and J ends lost 1 base and 3 bases, in that order; junction bases with no gene match: 2. The CDR3 nucleotides read TGTGCCAGCAGCTTAGTCCGGGAGGGCTACAATGAGCAGTTCTTC. This sequence encodes CASSLVREGYNEQFF. The variable domain in full, with the rest retrieved from reference TRBV7-2 and TRBJ2-1, is GAGVSQSPSNKVTEKGKDVELRCDPISGHTALYWYRQSLGQGLEFLIYFQGNSAPDKSGLPSDRFSAERTGGSVSTLTIQRTQQEDSAVYLCASSLVREGYNEQFFGPGTRLTVL.

The chain has TRBV6-1 and TRBJ2-5; no firm D call. Trimming removed 5 bases at V and 5 bases at J, with 6 bases between. This CDR3 comprises 11 residues. The germline V gene encodes CDR1 MNHNS and CDR2 SASEGT. CDR3 DNA: TGTGCCAGCAGTTATCGGGAGACCCAGTACTTC. Residues: CASSYRETQYF.

In its sample, this clone ranks as medium-sized. The DNA for the CDR3 is TGTGCCAGCAGTGAACAGATAGAAGCTTTCTTT. It codes for CASSEQIEAFF. The chain combines TRBV2 with TRBJ1-1; D unresolved. V lost 2 bases and J 8 bases, leaving 6 bases between the germline ends. CDR1 and CDR2 (germline): SNHLY, FYNNEI. The CDR3 consists of 11 residues.

As DNA, the CDR3 is TGTGCCAGCAAACAGGGAGGCAATGAGCAGTTCTTC. Translated, it gives CASKQGGNEQFF. The chain combines TRBV27 with TRBJ2-1; the D gene could be TRBD1 or TRBD2 (6 bases each). V lost 7 bases to trimming and J lost 6 bases, with 10 bases between them. From germline, CDR1 is MNHEY and CDR2 SMNVEV (reference sequence). The CDR3 has 12 amino acids.

This chain links TRBV29-1 with TRBJ1-2; D is undetermined. CDR3 length equals 13 residues. V lost 6 bases and J lost 8, with 19 bases in between. Germline V lookup: CDR1 SQVTM, CDR2 ANQGSEA. The CDR3 region is CSVDTSNAGGYTF. The CDR3 region has the DNA TGCAGCGTAGATACTTCGAACGCGGGAGGCTACACCTTC.

The chain has TRBV5-1 and TRBJ2-7, with D possibly matching TRBD2 (7 bases). The CDR3 consists of 14 residues. V dropped 0 bases and J dropped 5 bases, with 12 bases sitting between them. The germline V gene has CDR1 SGHRS and CDR2 YFSETQ. The CDR3 reads CASSLGRGRDEQYF. Here the CDR3 DNA reads TGCGCCAGCAGCTTGGGGCGGGGGCGGGACGAGCAGTACTTC.

The chain combines TRBV6-5 with TRBJ1-6; no definite D call. The germline CDR1 and CDR2 sequences are MNHEY and SVGAGI. The ends were cut back, 2 bases at V and 8 bases at J, with 13 bases in the middle. The CDR3 loop spans 15 amino acids. The CDR3 loop is CASSYVVQRDSPLHF. CDR3 in DNA: TGTGCCAGCAGTTACGTGGTTCAAAGGGATTCACCCCTCCACTTT.

The table lists this clone with a few counts. The rearrangement joins TRBV27 to TRBJ1-1; no clear D. The CDR3 sequence is 14 residues long. Germline assignment: CDR1 MNHEY and CDR2 SMNVEV (reference sequence). V dropped 2 bases and J dropped 1 base, with 8 bases sitting between them. This CDR3 is CASSLIRGNTEAFF. In nucleotides, the CDR3 is TGTGCCAGCAGTTTAATACGGGGGAACACTGAAGCTTTCTTT.

This chain connects TRBV11-3 to TRBJ1-1; D is ambiguous. Germline V lookup: CDR1 SGHNT, CDR2 YENEEA. The V and J ends lost 2 bases and 1 base respectively, with 8 bases between them. The CDR3 totals 14 residues. The CDR3: CASSLLAANTEAFF. The CDR3 bases are TGTGCCAGCAGCTTATTGGCAGCGAACACTGAAGCTTTCTTT.

V gene TRBV4-1 combines with J gene TRBJ2-7; TRBD2 matches 12 bases. V was clipped by 1 base and J by 0 bases; unmatched bases: 4. This CDR3 has 17 residues. CDR1 is MGHRA and CDR2 is YSYEKL in the germline V gene. The CDR3 DNA reads TGCGCCAGCAGCCAAGGGACTAGCGGGGATAGCTCCTACGAGCAGTACTTC. This translates into CASSQGTSGDSSYEQYF.

This chain connects TRBV5-5 to TRBJ1-1; D ambiguous. CDR3 size: 12 residues. Trimming took 3 bases from V and 7 from J, leaving 10 bases between them. Germline CDR1 and CDR2: SGHKS and YYEKEE (reference sequence). CDR3 loop: CASSSYRFEAFF. The CDR3 DNA sequence: TGTGCCAGCAGCTCGTACAGATTTGAAGCTTTCTTT.

This clone was seen a few times. The chain joins TRBV6-1 to TRBJ1-2, with D possibly being TRBD1 (5 bases). CDR3 length: 14 residues. Germline V lookup: CDR1 MNHNS, CDR2 SASEGT. Deletions cut 3 bases from V and 4 bases from J, with 12 bases between. This CDR3 is CASSETALIYGYTF. CDR3 nucleotides: TGTGCCAGCAGTGAGACAGCCCTCATCTATGGCTACACCTTC.

This clone was seen more than once but under ten times. Additional DNA sequences in this sample encode the identical CDR3. The V call is TRBV20-1, the J call TRBJ2-5; D call uncertain. The CDR3 consists of 11 residues. Trimming cost V 3 bases and J 2 bases, with 4 bases left between them. CDR1 DFQATT and CDR2 SNEGSKA come from the germline V gene (reference sequence). The CDR3 DNA reads as TGCAGTGCTAGGCTTCAAGAGACCCAGTACTTC. Residues: CSARLQETQYF.

This chain uses TRBV10-3 with TRBJ2-7, with a weak D call TRBD1 (6 bases). The CDR3 is made up of 14 amino acids. Germline lookup yields CDR1 ENHRY and CDR2 SYGVKD. With 4 bases removed from V and 2 bases from J, the gap between germline ends came to 12 bases. Here the CDR3 DNA reads TGTGCCATCAGTGTTGACAGGTCCCCCTACGAGCAGTACTTC. Translating gives CAISVDRSPYEQYF.

The J gene is TRBJ1-2, the V gene TRBV14; D is perhaps TRBD1 (5 bases). V dropped 1 base and J dropped 6 bases, with 15 bases sitting between them. Germline lookup yields CDR1 SGHDN and CDR2 FVKESK. The length of the CDR3 is 15 residues. CDR3 in amino acids: CASSQGVGLQHGYTF. In nucleotides, the CDR3 is TGTGCCAGCAGCCAAGGGGTGGGACTCCAACATGGCTACACCTTC.

The V gene is TRBV14, the J gene TRBJ1-6; TRBD1 matches at 7 bases. V lost 4 bases, J lost 7 bases, and 16 bases stayed unmatched. The germline V gene encodes CDR1 SGHDN and CDR2 FVKESK. The CDR3 contains 18 residues. The CDR3 protein is CASSRTRPDRAGNSPLHF. CDR3 sequence (DNA): TGTGCCAGCAGCCGGACCAGGCCCGACAGGGCTGGAAATTCACCCCTCCACTTT.

The chain combines TRBV6-2 or TRBV6-3 with TRBJ1-5, with D maybe TRBD1 (5 bases). The CDR3 covers 18 residues. The germline gives CDR1 MNHEY, CDR2 SVGEGT. The V gene lost 2 bases and the J gene lost 0 bases, with 17 bases spanning the gap. The CDR3 DNA reads TGTGCCAGCAGTTACCAGGGACCCGGAACATATAGCAATCAGCCCCAGCATTTT. Translating gives CASSYQGPGTYSNQPQHF.

This clone was recorded only once. The chain uses TRBV5-4 and TRBJ2-7; 13 bases fit TRBD2. V lost 1 base, J lost 6 bases, and 4 bases stayed unmatched. The CDR3 sequence is 15 residues long. The V gene's germline CDR1 is SGHNT and CDR2 YYREEE (reference sequence). For the CDR3, the DNA is TGTGCCAGCAGCTTGACTAGCGGGGGGGCCAGCGAGCAGTACTTC. It yields the protein CASSLTSGGASEQYF.